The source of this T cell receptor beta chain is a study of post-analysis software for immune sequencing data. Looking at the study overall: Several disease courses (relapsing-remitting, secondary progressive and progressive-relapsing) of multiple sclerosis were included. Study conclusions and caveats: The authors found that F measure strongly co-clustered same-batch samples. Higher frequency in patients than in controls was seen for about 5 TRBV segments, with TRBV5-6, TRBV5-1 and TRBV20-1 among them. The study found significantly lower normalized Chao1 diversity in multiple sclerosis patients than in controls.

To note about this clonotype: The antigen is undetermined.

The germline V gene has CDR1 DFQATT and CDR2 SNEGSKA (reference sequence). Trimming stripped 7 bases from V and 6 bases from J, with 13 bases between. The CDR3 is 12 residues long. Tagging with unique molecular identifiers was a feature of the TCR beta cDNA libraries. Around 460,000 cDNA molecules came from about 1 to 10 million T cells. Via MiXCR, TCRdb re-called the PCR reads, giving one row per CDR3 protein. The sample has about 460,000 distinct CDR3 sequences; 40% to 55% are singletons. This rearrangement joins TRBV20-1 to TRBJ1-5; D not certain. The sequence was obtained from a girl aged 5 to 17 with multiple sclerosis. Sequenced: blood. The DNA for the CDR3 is TGCAGTGTGGTCAGGTCCGCTCAGCCCCAGCATTTT. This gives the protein CSVVRSAQPQHF.